Shown below are 2 T cell receptor beta chains from a single sample sequenced in a study of T cell responses to AZD1222 COVID-19 vaccine. Clones were sequenced by immunoSEQ multiplex PCR, and TCRdb holds only the in-frame ones, with some missing. The sample has about 150,000 clones, 88% seen once; the top ten hold roughly 5.4%. The sequencing here drew on peripheral blood, taken 28 days after the second dose of the MenACWY control vaccine. These receptors were collected from an adult who received the MenACWY meningococcal vaccine as a control.

This chain connects TRBV27 to TRBJ2-7; 9 bases line up with TRBD2. Germline V lookup: CDR1 MNHEY, CDR2 SMNVEV (reference sequence). The CDR3 runs to 15 residues. Trimming took 5 bases from V and 5 from J; bases not matched to a gene: 10. Here the CDR3 DNA reads TGTGCCAGCAGTCCCATAGCGGGAGCGGGTGACGAGCAGTACTTC. Its protein is CASSPIAGAGDEQYF.

The V and J genes are TRBV27 and TRBJ2-3; D possibly corresponds to TRBD1 (5 bases). The CDR3 covers 15 residues. Germline V lookup: CDR1 MNHEY, CDR2 SMNVEV (reference sequence). The germline V and J ends were trimmed by 8 bases and 2 bases, with 17 bases remaining between them. CDR3 sequence: CASGQRGRHTDTQYF. CDR3 nucleotide sequence: TGTGCCAGCGGACAAAGGGGCCGCCACACAGATACGCAGTATTTT.